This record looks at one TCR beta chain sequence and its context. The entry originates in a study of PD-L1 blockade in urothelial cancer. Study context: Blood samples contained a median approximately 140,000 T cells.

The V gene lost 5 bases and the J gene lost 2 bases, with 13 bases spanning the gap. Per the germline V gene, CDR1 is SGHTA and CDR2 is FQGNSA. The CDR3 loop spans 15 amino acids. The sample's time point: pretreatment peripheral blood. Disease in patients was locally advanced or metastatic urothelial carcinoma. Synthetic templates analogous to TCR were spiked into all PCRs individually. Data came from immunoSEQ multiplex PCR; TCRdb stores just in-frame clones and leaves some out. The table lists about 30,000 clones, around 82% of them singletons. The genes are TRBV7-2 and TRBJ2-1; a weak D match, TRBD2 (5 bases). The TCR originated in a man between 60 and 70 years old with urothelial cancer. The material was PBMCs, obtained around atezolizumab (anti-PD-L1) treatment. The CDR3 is CASSLGRRTYNEQFF. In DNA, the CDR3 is TGTGCCAGCAGCCTGGGAAGGAGGACCTACAATGAGCAGTTCTTC.